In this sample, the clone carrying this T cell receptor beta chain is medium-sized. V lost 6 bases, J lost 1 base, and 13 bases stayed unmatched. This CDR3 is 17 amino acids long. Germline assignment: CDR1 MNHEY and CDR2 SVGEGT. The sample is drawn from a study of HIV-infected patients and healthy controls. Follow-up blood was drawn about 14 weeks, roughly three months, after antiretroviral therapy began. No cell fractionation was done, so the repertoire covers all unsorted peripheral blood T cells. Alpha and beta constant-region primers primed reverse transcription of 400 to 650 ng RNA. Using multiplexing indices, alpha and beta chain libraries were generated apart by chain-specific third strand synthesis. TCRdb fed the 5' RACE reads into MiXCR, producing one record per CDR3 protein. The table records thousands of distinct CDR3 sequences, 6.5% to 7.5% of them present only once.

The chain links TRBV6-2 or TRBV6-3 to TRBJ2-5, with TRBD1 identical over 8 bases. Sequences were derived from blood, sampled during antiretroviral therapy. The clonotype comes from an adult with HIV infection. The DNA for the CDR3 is TGTGCCAGCAGACCGCGGGACAGGAGCCTATTCCAAGAGACCCAGTACTTC. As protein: CASRPRDRSLFQETQYF.